One and the same sample provided the 12 T cell receptor beta chains below, sequenced in a study of shared clonotypes between healthy human individuals. This table comes from immunoSEQ multiplex PCR, and its TCRdb copy is limited to in-frame clones, with some not included. The data hold approximately 640,000 clones, with about nine tenths observed a single time. Sequenced: memory CD8+ T cells from PBMCs. As to subset: CD45RO+ cells pooled with CCR7-negative TemRA cells. The receptors stem from a man younger than 30 in good health. Some clones in this sample may be carry-over from other donors' samples.

The chain carries TRBV29-1 and TRBJ2-2; TRBD1 matches 8 bases. The trim removed 6 bases at V and 7 bases at J, leaving 10 bases unmatched. The CDR3 extends over 14 amino acids. Germline CDR1 is SQVTM and CDR2 is ANQGSEA. CDR3 DNA: TGCAGCGTCTACCTGGACAGGGTTGGCGGGGAGCTGTTTTTT. It translates to CSVYLDRVGGELFF.

V is TRBV12-5 and J is TRBJ2-1, with no clear D. V was clipped by 1 base and J by 5 bases, with 6 bases between them. The CDR3 has 13 amino acids. Looked up from germline, CDR1 is LGHNT and CDR2 is FRNRAP. CDR3 sequence (DNA): TGTGCTAGTGGTTTGGGGTCTAACAATGAGCAGTTCTTC. It is translated as CASGLGSNNEQFF.

The gene calls are TRBV27 and TRBJ2-7; D gene ambiguous. Trimming removed 3 bases at V and 0 bases at J, with 9 bases between. The V gene's germline CDR1 is MNHEY and CDR2 SMNVEV (reference sequence). CDR3 length equals 14 residues. CDR3 bases: TGTGCCAGCAGTTTTGGGCCAACCTCCTACGAGCAGTACTTC. It codes for CASSFGPTSYEQYF.

The rearrangement links TRBV9 to TRBJ1-2; D is unclear. Deletions cut 5 bases from V and 4 bases from J, with 12 bases between. CDR1 and CDR2 from the germline V gene are SGDLS and YYNGEE. CDR3 length: 13 amino acids. In nucleotides, the CDR3 is TGTGCCAGCAGGGGTGGGATACCCTATGGCTACACCTTC. Translated: CASRGGIPYGYTF. The full variable domain, completed using reference TRBV9 and TRBJ1-2, is DSGVTQTPKHLITATGQRVTLRCSPRSGDLSVYWYQQSLDQGLQFLIQYYNGEERAKGNILERFSAQQFPDLHSELNLSSLELGDSALYFCASRGGIPYGYTFGSGTRLTVV.

The chain has TRBV13 and TRBJ2-5; a possible D gene is TRBD2 (5 bases). CDR1 is PRHDT and CDR2 is FYEKMQ in the germline V gene (reference sequence). CDR3 size: 14 residues. Trimming left V 1 base short and J 7 bases short, with 13 bases between. The CDR3 DNA sequence: TGTGCCAGCAGCTTAGTGGAGGAGTACGGGACCCAGTACTTC. Protein product: CASSLVEEYGTQYF.

The J gene is TRBJ2-7, the V gene TRBV7-2; 9 nucleotides match TRBD2. This CDR3 comprises 15 residues. Looked up from germline, CDR1 is SGHTA and CDR2 is FQGNSA. V shed 5 bases and J 8 bases; nucleotides not matched to a gene: 13. The DNA for the CDR3 is TGTGCCAGCAGCGAAGAGATGGGCGGGAGGGACAAGCAGTACTTC. It specifies CASSEEMGGRDKQYF.

This clone was seen only a few times. The chain recombines TRBV27 with TRBJ2-1; D possibly matches TRBD1 or TRBD2 (5 bases each). The CDR3 is 15 amino acids. Germline V gene lookup returns CDR1 MNHEY and CDR2 SMNVEV (reference sequence). V was clipped by 6 bases and J by 2 bases, with 14 bases between them. CDR3 bases: TGTGCCAGCAGCCGAGGGACCTTGCCCTACAATGAGCAGTTCTTC. It specifies CASSRGTLPYNEQFF.

This chain links TRBV28 with TRBJ2-7; a possible D gene is TRBD2 (7 bases). CDR3 size: 16 residues. Trimming took off 4 bases at V and 5 bases at J, with 21 bases between the two ends. In germline, CDR1 is MDHEN, CDR2 SYDVKM. The CDR3 coding sequence is TGTGCCAGCAGTTACTTATCAGGCGGGGGCGAGGACGAGCAGTACTTC. This codes for CASSYLSGGGEDEQYF.

The rearrangement links TRBV7-9 to TRBJ2-5, with TRBD2 identical over 10 bases. The germline gives CDR1 SEHNR, CDR2 FQNEAQ (reference sequence). With V trimmed by 4 bases and J by 2 bases, 13 bases remained unmatched. CDR3 size: 18 residues. CDR3 nucleotide sequence: TGTGCCAGCAGCTCGCAAGGCCCATGGACTAGCGGACAAGAGACCCAGTACTTC. As protein: CASSSQGPWTSGQETQYF.

The chain recombines TRBV6-5 with TRBJ2-7; maybe TRBD1 (6 bases). CDR1 and CDR2 from the germline V gene are MNHEY and SVGAGI. V lost 7 bases, J lost 0 bases, and 13 bases lay in between. The CDR3 has 14 residues. This chain's CDR3 is CASTPGHFSYEQYF. DNA of the CDR3: TGTGCCAGCACGCCGGGACACTTCTCCTACGAGCAGTACTTC.

CDR3 in amino acids: CASSSMGGLAGNEQFF. Written as DNA, the CDR3 is TGTGCCAGCAGTTCTATGGGAGGGCTAGCAGGCAATGAGCAGTTCTTC. This rearrangement joins TRBV28 to TRBJ2-1, with TRBD2 matching over 7 bases. The V gene end was trimmed by 4 bases and the J gene end by 6 bases; junction bases not matched to a gene: 12. Germline lookup yields CDR1 MDHEN and CDR2 SYDVKM. The CDR3 totals 16 residues.

V is TRBV5-4 and J is TRBJ2-1, with D possibly being TRBD2 (6 bases). The CDR3 spans 13 residues. Trimming removed 1 base from V and 10 bases from J, with 12 bases in between. From germline, CDR1 is SGHNT and CDR2 YYREEE (reference sequence). This CDR3 reads CASSLSGVDEQFF. The CDR3, as DNA: TGTGCCAGCAGCTTGTCGGGGGTAGACGAGCAGTTCTTC.